This entry lists 13 T cell receptor beta chains sequenced from one sample in a study of response to subunit inactivated influenza vaccine. One entry per CDR3 protein, called by TCRdb with MiXCR from the RT-PCR reads. The top ten clones hold approximately 3% of a sample with 500,000 to 600,000 distinct CDR3 sequences, 15% to 20% of them seen once. The sample was CD4+ T cells sorted from PBMCs, taken 23 to 25 months after vaccination. The receptors originated from a man between 50 and 69 years old who received an inactivated influenza vaccine.

This clonotype turned up a few times. The rearrangement uses TRBV6-5 and TRBJ1-3, with 9 bases identical to TRBD1. In germline, CDR1 is MNHEY, CDR2 SVGAGI. The CDR3 extends over 16 amino acids. J was trimmed by 1 base and V by 3 bases; bases with no gene match: 4. The CDR3 DNA reads TGTGCCAGCAGTTATCCCGGGACAGGGTCTGGAAACACCATATATTTT. This translates into CASSYPGTGSGNTIYF.

This clonotype has only one observation. The chain links TRBV7-3 to TRBJ2-1, with 7 positions matching TRBD1. Germline V gene lookup returns CDR1 SGHTA and CDR2 FQGTGA. The CDR3 sequence is 16 residues long. With 5 bases clipped from V and 10 bases from J, the junction kept 17 bases outside the gene matches. The CDR3 protein is CASSLSWAARGSEQFF. CDR3 sequence (DNA): TGTGCCAGCAGCCTATCTTGGGCGGCCAGGGGGAGCGAGCAGTTCTTC.

This chain links TRBV5-6 with TRBJ2-2, with D hard to call. Trimming pared 4 bases from V and 6 bases from J, leaving 7 bases between. CDR3 length: 12 amino acids. Germline-derived CDR1 and CDR2 are SGHDT and YYEEEE. This CDR3 reads CASSALPGELFF. In DNA, the CDR3 is TGTGCCAGCAGCGCCCTTCCCGGGGAGCTGTTTTTT.

Concerning this clonotype itself: One base away lies a much larger clone, so this may be a sequencing read error. The chain couples TRBV10-3 to TRBJ2-1; perhaps TRBD1 as D (6 bases). CDR3 length: 13 residues. In germline, CDR1 is ENHRY, CDR2 SYGVKD. V lost 6 bases and J lost 0, with 6 bases in between. This chain's CDR3 is CAIRDSSYNEQFF. The DNA for the CDR3 is TGTGCCATCAGGGACAGCTCCTACAATGAGCAGTTCTTC.

The chain is built from TRBV12-3 or TRBV12-4 and TRBJ2-3; possibly TRBD2 for D (6 bases). The CDR3 totals 15 residues. Trimming removed 6 bases from V and 3 bases from J, with 16 bases in between. CDR3 loop: CASRLREVWTDTQYF. The DNA for the CDR3 is TGTGCCAGCAGGCTCAGGGAGGTATGGACAGATACGCAGTATTTT.

This clonotype was found many times. The chain carries TRBV27 and TRBJ2-7; 9 positions agree with TRBD1. This CDR3 comprises 17 residues. V was pared by 2 bases and J by 2 bases, with 10 bases of the junction left unmatched. Germline V gives CDR1 MNHEY, CDR2 SMNVEV (reference sequence). CDR3 sequence reads: CASSLRSGQGRPYEQYF. As DNA, the CDR3 is TGTGCCAGCAGTTTAAGATCGGGACAGGGTAGGCCCTACGAGCAGTACTTC.

This clonotype was detected ten times or more. The CDR3 loop reads CASSHHDRGYGYTF. CDR3 coding DNA: TGCGCCAGCAGCCACCACGACAGGGGCTATGGCTACACCTTC. The chain has TRBV4-1 and TRBJ1-2; 8 nucleotides agree with TRBD1. Germline V gives CDR1 MGHRA, CDR2 YSYEKL. CDR3 length: 14 residues. V dropped 3 bases and J dropped 4; count of bases not matched to a gene: 4.

This clonotype was observed a handful of times. V and J are TRBV7-2 and TRBJ2-1, with D possibly TRBD2 on 5 matching bases. The length of the CDR3 is 15 residues. V lost 2 bases and J lost 5, with 13 bases in between. CDR1 is SGHTA and CDR2 is FQGNSA in the germline V gene. The CDR3 nucleotides read TGTGCCAGCAGCTTACTAGCCCCCCAACACAATGAGCAGTTCTTC. Protein: CASSLLAPQHNEQFF.

This rearrangement joins TRBV27 to TRBJ1-2; 8 bases match TRBD1. CDR3 size: 13 residues. Germline CDR1 MNHEY, CDR2 SMNVEV (reference sequence). The V gene end was trimmed by 6 bases and the J gene end by 8 bases; junction bases not matched to a gene: 8. DNA for the CDR3: TGTGCCAGCAGCCCTTACCGACAGGGGGGCTACACCTTC. Protein product: CASSPYRQGGYTF.

Many counts were recorded for this clonotype. The rearrangement joins TRBV12-3 or TRBV12-4 to TRBJ2-3; a weak D match, TRBD2 (5 bases). The CDR3 has 16 residues. V was clipped by 6 bases and J by 6 bases, with 22 bases between them. The CDR3 sequence: CASSPSRRIRGDTQYF. The CDR3, as DNA: TGTGCCAGCAGCCCCTCCCGCCGGATCAGAGGGGATACGCAGTATTTT.

This chain joins TRBV7-9 and TRBJ1-4, with D uncertain. The CDR3 consists of 15 residues. Germline V CDR1 and CDR2: SEHNR, FQNEAQ (reference sequence). Trimming cost V 7 bases and J 0 bases, with 12 bases left between them. For the CDR3, the DNA is TGTGCCAGCACCTCCCTTACAGCAACTAATGAAAAACTGTTTTTT. Translating gives CASTSLTATNEKLFF.

This clonotype was counted between two and nine times. The chain carries TRBV12-5 and TRBJ2-3; D unclear. CDR1 and CDR2 from the germline V gene are LGHNT and FRNRAP. The CDR3 is made up of 13 amino acids. V was pared by 1 base and J by 3 bases, with 5 bases between. The CDR3 region is CASGLDRTDTQYF. CDR3 coding DNA: TGTGCTAGTGGTTTGGACCGGACAGATACGCAGTATTTT. The full variable domain, completed using reference TRBV12-5 and TRBJ2-3, is DARVTQTPRHKVTEMGQEVTMRCQPILGHNTVFWYRQTMMQGLELLAYFRNRAPLDDSGMPKDRFSAEMPDATLATLKIQPSEPRDSAVYFCASGLDRTDTQYFGPGTRLTVL.

In its sample, this clonotype was seen a few times. This CDR3 reads CASSQPRTGEQYF. The CDR3 nucleotides read TGTGCCAGCAGCCAACCCCGGACAGGCGAGCAGTACTTC. The V gene is TRBV3-1, the J gene TRBJ2-7; TRBD1 matches 7 bases. The CDR3 is made up of 13 amino acids. The J segment lost 6 bases and the V segment lost 2 bases, leaving 4 bases of the junction unmatched. Germline V CDR1 and CDR2: LGHDT, YNNKEL (reference sequence).